Following are 21 T cell receptor beta chains from one sample sequenced in a study of CD8+ T cells in alopecia areata. Treatment in this sample: oral pan-JAK inhibitor, 5-10 mg twice daily. Isolated RNA was reverse transcribed into cDNA used as the sequencing template. Assay used: immunoSEQ multiplex PCR; TCRdb lists only in-frame clones, some missing. The sample records roughly 190,000 clones, 50% to 60% being singletons. The sample consisted of CD4+ T cells sorted from blood, taken at week 4, from a patient treated with tofacitinib. The receptors were gathered from a human donor with alopecia areata.

The chain combines TRBV19 with TRBJ2-5; 12 bases fit TRBD1. Per the germline V gene, CDR1 is LNHDA and CDR2 is SQIVND (reference sequence). The CDR3 runs to 15 residues. V gave up 7 bases and J gave up 5 bases; unmatched junction bases: 8. This chain's CDR3 is CASTPAGTGGETQYF. The CDR3 nucleotides are TGTGCCAGTACACCCGCCGGGACAGGGGGCGAGACCCAGTACTTC.

V and J are TRBV30 and TRBJ2-1; a weak D match, TRBD2 (5 bases). Germline V gene sequence: CDR1 GTSNPN, CDR2 SVGIG (reference sequence). The CDR3 contains 15 residues. V was clipped by 2 bases and J by 0 bases, with 11 bases between them. CDR3: CAWSLRGGSYNEQFF. The DNA of the CDR3 is TGTGCCTGGAGTCTTCGGGGTGGCTCCTACAATGAGCAGTTCTTC. Full variable domain (remainder filled in from reference TRBV30 and TRBJ2-1): SQTIHQWPATLVQPVGSPLSLECTVEGTSNPNLYWYRQAAGRGLQLLFYSVGIGQISSEVPQNLSASRPQDRQFILSSKKLLLSDSGFYLCAWSLRGGSYNEQFFGPGTRLTVL.

The chain carries TRBV7-9 and TRBJ1-2; TRBD1 aligns across 8 bases. Germline CDR1 is SEHNR and CDR2 is FQNEAQ (reference sequence). V trimming: 8 bases; J trimming: 3 bases; junction bases outside the gene matches: 14. The CDR3 contains 16 residues. CDR3 sequence reads: CASADWGQVQYYGYTF. The CDR3 bases are TGTGCCAGCGCCGATTGGGGACAGGTTCAATACTATGGCTACACCTTC.

There are a few counts of this clone. The V and J genes are TRBV7-2 and TRBJ2-7; the match to TRBD2 covers 14 bases. Per the germline V gene, CDR1 is SGHTA and CDR2 is FQGNSA. The CDR3 is 17 amino acids. Losses at the gene ends were 5 bases for V and 3 bases for J; bases not matched to a gene: 9. The DNA of the CDR3 is TGTGCCAGCAGCACTGGGACTAGCGGGAGAAATATCTACGAGCAGTACTTC. It specifies CASSTGTSGRNIYEQYF.

The genes are TRBV29-1 and TRBJ1-2; D unresolved. CDR1 is SQVTM and CDR2 is ANQGSEA in the germline V gene. The V end was cut by 0 bases, the J end by 7 bases, with 12 bases between. The CDR3 sequence is 13 residues long. CDR3 bases: TGCAGCGTTGAAGATCTACTAGAATCTGGCTACACCTTC. This translates into CSVEDLLESGYTF.

This clone was seen a handful of times. This specimen includes other DNA sequences encoding the same CDR3. The chain couples TRBV29-1 to TRBJ2-5, with D possibly matching TRBD2 (5 bases). The germline V gene has CDR1 SQVTM and CDR2 ANQGSEA. The CDR3 has 12 amino acids. With 3 bases removed from V and 4 bases from J, the gap between germline ends came to 9 bases. CDR3 protein: CSVDRGRETQYF. DNA of the CDR3: TGCAGCGTTGATCGGGGAAGAGAGACCCAGTACTTC.

The chain has TRBV2 and TRBJ2-7; 13 bases agree with TRBD2. This CDR3 region has 13 residues. Germline-derived CDR1 and CDR2 are SNHLY and FYNNEI. After removal of 1 base from V and 12 bases from J, the junction contained 3 bases not matched to a gene. The CDR3 spells CASSEVGLAGPYF. CDR3 coding DNA: TGTGCCAGCAGTGAAGTGGGACTAGCGGGACCGTACTTC.

This clone was picked up one time. This sequence joins TRBV2 and TRBJ1-5; the D gene is possibly TRBD1 (5 bases). V lost 7 bases and J lost 7, with 14 bases in between. The CDR3 has 13 amino acids. Germline V gene data show CDR1 as SNHLY and CDR2 as FYNNEI. The CDR3 protein is CASTGGERQPQHF. Here the CDR3 DNA reads TGTGCCAGCACGGGGGGGGAACGGCAGCCCCAGCATTTT.

The chain joins TRBV5-6 to TRBJ1-2, with D perhaps matching TRBD1 (5 bases). The germline V gene encodes CDR1 SGHDT and CDR2 YYEEEE. The CDR3 length is 14 residues. Trimming pared 2 bases from V and 3 bases from J, leaving 11 bases between. The CDR3 sequence: CASSLPGRHYGYTF. The CDR3 DNA reads as TGTGCCAGCAGCTTACCGGGACGGCACTATGGCTACACCTTC.

CDR3 sequence: CASSYYTRMFETQYF. CDR3 sequence (DNA): TGTGCCAGCAGTTACTATACAAGGATGTTTGAGACCCAGTACTTC. The V gene is TRBV6-5, the J gene TRBJ2-5; no reliable D call. The CDR3 has 15 residues. Germline V lookup: CDR1 MNHEY, CDR2 SVGAGI. Trimming took 1 base from V and 5 from J, leaving 14 bases between them.

This clone was counted once. The chain employs TRBV18 and TRBJ2-7; 7 positions agree with TRBD1. The V gene's germline CDR1 is KGHSH and CDR2 LQKENI. V shed 3 bases and J 3 bases; nucleotides not matched to a gene: 5. CDR3 length: 14 residues. CDR3 protein: CASSPTTGSYEQYF. The CDR3 nucleotides are TGTGCCAGCTCACCCACGACAGGGAGCTACGAGCAGTACTTC.

This chain connects TRBV27 to TRBJ1-1; D might be TRBD1 (5 bases). The V and J ends lost 6 bases and 5 bases respectively, with 13 bases between them. The CDR3 is 13 residues long. Germline V lookup: CDR1 MNHEY, CDR2 SMNVEV (reference sequence). CDR3 sequence: CASSRPGGTEAFF. The CDR3 region has the DNA TGTGCCAGCAGCCGTCCGGGGGGAACTGAAGCTTTCTTT.

This clone was found a few times. The rearrangement uses TRBV7-8 and TRBJ1-1, with no clear D. Per germline, CDR1 SGHVS and CDR2 FQNEAQ. V gave up 2 bases and J gave up 0 bases, with 7 bases separating them. The CDR3 spans 14 residues. CDR3 sequence: CASSLRNLNTEAFF. CDR3 coding DNA: TGTGCCAGCAGCTTACGAAACCTGAACACTGAAGCTTTCTTT.

The chain combines TRBV4-1 with TRBJ2-5, with 7 bases aligning to TRBD1. V was clipped by 1 base and J by 1 base; unmatched bases: 0. The CDR3 has 14 amino acids. Germline lookup yields CDR1 MGHRA and CDR2 YSYEKL. This CDR3 is CASSQGDSQETQYF. The CDR3, as DNA: TGCGCCAGCAGCCAAGGGGACAGCCAAGAGACCCAGTACTTC.

The genes are TRBV7-2 and TRBJ2-7; 11 nucleotides agree with TRBD2. Germline CDR1 SGHTA, CDR2 FQGNSA. CDR3 length: 16 amino acids. V was pared by 3 bases and J by 3 bases, with 7 bases of the junction left unmatched. DNA for the CDR3: TGTGCCAGCAGCTTTTGGCTAACTAGCGGGAGCTACGAGCAGTACTTC. Its protein is CASSFWLTSGSYEQYF.

V and J are TRBV19 and TRBJ2-2; no clear D gene. V shed 6 bases and J shed 1 base, with 12 bases lying between them. Germline CDR1 reads LNHDA; CDR2 reads SQIVND (reference sequence). The CDR3 loop spans 15 amino acids. The CDR3 DNA reads TGTGCCAGTAGCCAGAGAGAAAAGAACACCGGGGAGCTGTTTTTT. Amino acid sequence: CASSQREKNTGELFF. Variable domain in full (rest from reference TRBV19 and TRBJ2-2): DGGITQSPKYLFRKEGQNVTLSCEQNLNHDAMYWYRQDPGQGLRLIYYSQIVNDFQKGDIAEGYSVSREKKESFPLTVTSAQKNPTAFYLCASSQREKNTGELFFGEGSRLTVL.

This clone was recorded a few times. The chain uses TRBV29-1 and TRBJ2-1; weak D call: TRBD2 (6 bases). There are 18 residues in the CDR3. Trimming took off 0 bases at V and 0 bases at J, with 18 bases between the two ends. CDR1 is SQVTM, CDR2 ANQGSEA, per germline. The CDR3 reads CSVEDLIRAGSSYNEQFF. The CDR3 nucleotides read TGCAGCGTTGAAGATCTTATCAGGGCGGGAAGCTCCTACAATGAGCAGTTCTTC.

This clone was seen a handful of times. CDR3: CASSLRESTDTQYF. CDR3 coding DNA: TGTGCCAGCAGCTTACGGGAGAGCACAGATACGCAGTATTTT. The chain combines TRBV11-2 with TRBJ2-3; D may be TRBD2 (6 bases). The V and J ends lost 2 bases and 0 bases respectively, with 6 bases between them. The CDR3 sequence is 14 residues long. The germline V gene encodes CDR1 SGHAT and CDR2 FQNNGV.

This clone was counted a single time. The rearrangement links TRBV11-3 to TRBJ2-1, with 13 bases identical to TRBD2. The CDR3 sequence is 19 residues long. The ends lost 4 bases at V and 0 bases at J; junction bases unmatched: 9. CDR1 and CDR2 from the germline V gene are SGHNT and YENEEA. CDR3 residues: CASSSGTSGAQSSYNEQFF. CDR3 coding DNA: TGTGCCAGCAGCTCCGGGACTAGCGGGGCCCAAAGCTCCTACAATGAGCAGTTCTTC. Drawing the rest from reference TRBV11-3 and TRBJ2-1, the complete variable domain is EAGVVQSPRYKIIEKKQPVAFWCNPISGHNTLYWYLQNLGQGPELLIRYENEEAVDDSQLPKDRFSAERLKGVDSTLKIQPAELGDSAVYLCASSSGTSGAQSSYNEQFFGPGTRLTVL.

This clone was recorded a few times. The chain links TRBV30 to TRBJ2-1; 7 nucleotides align to TRBD2. Trimming removed 3 bases from V and 1 base from J; junction bases left unmatched: 15. The CDR3 consists of 18 residues. CDR1 and CDR2 from the germline V gene are GTSNPN and SVGIG (reference sequence). The CDR3 bases are TGTGCCTGGAGCACCCGCCCCCTGACTAGCTGGTCCTACAATGAGCAGTTCTTC. It encodes CAWSTRPLTSWSYNEQFF.

The genes are TRBV7-2 and TRBJ2-5; possible D gene TRBD1, 6 bases. V was shortened by 1 base and J by 1 base, with 13 bases between the two germline ends. Germline V gene sequence: CDR1 SGHTA, CDR2 FQGNSA. CDR3 size: 16 residues. CDR3 region: CASSLVGALGQETQYF. CDR3 in DNA: TGTGCCAGCAGCTTAGTGGGGGCTTTAGGCCAAGAGACCCAGTACTTC.